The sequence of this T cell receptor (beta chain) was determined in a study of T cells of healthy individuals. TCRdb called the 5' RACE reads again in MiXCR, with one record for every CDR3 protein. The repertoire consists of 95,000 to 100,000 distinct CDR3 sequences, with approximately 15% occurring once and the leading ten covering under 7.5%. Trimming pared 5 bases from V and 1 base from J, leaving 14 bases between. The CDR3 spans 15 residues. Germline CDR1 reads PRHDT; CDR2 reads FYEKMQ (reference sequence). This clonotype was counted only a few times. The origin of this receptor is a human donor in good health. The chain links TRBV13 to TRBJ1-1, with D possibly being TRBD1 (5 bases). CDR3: CASSRDASWNTEAFF. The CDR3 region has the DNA TGTGCCAGCAGCCGGGACGCCTCGTGGAACACTGAAGCTTTCTTT.